The 2 T cell receptor beta chains listed next were all sequenced from one sample in a study of a mutant IDH1 vaccine in newly diagnosed glioma (dated by TCRdb to about 2021). These TCRs' antigens remain unknown. The protocol used for the library was the immunoSEQ multiplex PCR assay. Not all clones reach the TCRdb copy of this immuneACCESS table, which keeps in-frame sequences only. Checked studies attribute under half of the gap to unresolved V genes and leave the rest unexplained. This sample lists approximately 44,000 clones; around 78% were detected once. Of the sample, 12% is held by the ten largest clones. This sample's time point label indicates: week 35, safety follow-up. A 20-mer mutant IDH1 peptide at 300 micrograms in Montanide made up each vaccine dose, which was injected subcutaneously together with topical imiquimod. The material sequenced was PBMCs, taken from a glioma patient whose treatment included an IDH1 peptide vaccine. The source of these receptors is a man aged 35-49 years with glioma.

The gene calls are TRBV7-4 and TRBJ2-1, with TRBD2 identical over 10 bases. V trimming: 4 bases; J trimming: 6 bases; junction bases outside the gene matches: 9. The CDR3 is made up of 16 amino acids. Germline values: CDR1 SGHVT, CDR2 SQSDAQ. For the CDR3, the DNA is TGTGCCAGCAGCTCTCTAGCGGGAGCGATAGGCAATGAGCAGTTCTTC. Translating it yields CASSSLAGAIGNEQFF.

This chain links TRBV27 with TRBJ2-3; no clear D gene. Trimming stripped 6 bases from V and 3 bases from J, with 13 bases between. This CDR3 comprises 14 residues. Germline CDR1 reads MNHEY; CDR2 reads SMNVEV (reference sequence). The CDR3 reads CASSPLKGTDTQYF. The CDR3 region has the DNA TGTGCCAGCAGCCCTCTCAAAGGAACAGATACGCAGTATTTT.